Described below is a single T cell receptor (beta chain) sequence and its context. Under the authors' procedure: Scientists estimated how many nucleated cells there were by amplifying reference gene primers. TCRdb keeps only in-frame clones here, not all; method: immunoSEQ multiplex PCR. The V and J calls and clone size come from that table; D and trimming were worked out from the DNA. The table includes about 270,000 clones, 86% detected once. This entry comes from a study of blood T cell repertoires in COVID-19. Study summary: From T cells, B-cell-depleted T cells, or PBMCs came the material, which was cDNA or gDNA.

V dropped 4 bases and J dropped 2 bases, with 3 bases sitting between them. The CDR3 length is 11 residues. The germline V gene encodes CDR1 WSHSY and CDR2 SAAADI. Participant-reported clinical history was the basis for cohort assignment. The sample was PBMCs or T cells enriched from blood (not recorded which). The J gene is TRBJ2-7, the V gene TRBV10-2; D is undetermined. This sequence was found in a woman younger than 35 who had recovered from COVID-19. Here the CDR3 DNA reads TGCGCCAGCAGTGGGCCCTACGAGCAGTACTTC. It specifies CASSGPYEQYF.